Included here is one TCR beta chain sequence, with context. The data derive from a study of blood T cell repertoires in COVID-19. Clones were sequenced by immunoSEQ multiplex PCR, and TCRdb holds only the in-frame ones, with some missing. Altogether a few hundred thousand clones are present, roughly 90% being singletons, with the ten largest covering approximately 3%. The germline CDR1 and CDR2 sequences are MNHNS and SASEGT. V trimming: 2 bases; J trimming: 4 bases; junction bases outside the gene matches: 6. The CDR3 loop spans 15 amino acids. Resolution of symptoms, clearance, or two negative PCRs was present in recovered Cohort 3 donors.

This sequence originates from a woman aged 45-60 years who had recovered from COVID-19. The chain links TRBV6-1 to TRBJ2-7; 9 bases are a match to TRBD1. Specimen: PBMCs or T cells enriched from blood (not recorded which). In DNA form, the CDR3 reads TGTGCCAGCAGTGAATTCTTCGACAGGGGGTACGAGCAGTACTTC. Translation gives CASSEFFDRGYEQYF.